This T cell receptor (beta chain) was identified in a study of T-cell reconstitution after alpha-beta-depleted transplantation in children. A TCRbeta library incorporating unique molecular identifiers was prepared. TCRdb ran MiXCR on the PCR reads and lists one entry per CDR3 protein. The sample holds about 600,000 distinct CDR3 sequences; roughly 23% are singletons and the top ten take around an eighth. For this clonotype: Antigen: not known.

Study conclusions and caveats: A year post-transplant, T-cell counts and diversity derived mostly from newly produced T cells.

The input for sequencing was PBMCs, mostly from graft donor cells, taken 360 days after TCRalphabeta/CD19-depleted stem cell transplant. The TCR originated in a boy younger than two who had a stem cell transplant for acute myeloid leukemia, so the T cells may come from the graft donor.

The CDR3 region is CASSLEEDRGQGGDTQYF. The CDR3, as DNA: TGTGCCAGCAGCTTAGAGGAGGACAGGGGCCAGGGAGGAGATACGCAGTATTTT. The rearrangement links TRBV11-1 to TRBJ2-3; 9 bases align to TRBD1. CDR3 length equals 18 residues. Germline-derived CDR1 and CDR2 are SGHAT and FQDESV (reference sequence). V trimming: 1 base; J trimming: 5 bases; junction bases outside the gene matches: 13.